This T cell receptor (beta chain) was recorded in a study of shared clonotypes between healthy human individuals. Study results and limitations: How much donors shared clonotypes was expected to be affected by sequencing depth.

The V end lost 0 bases, the J end lost 0 bases, and 13 bases lay between the germline ends. This CDR3 region has 16 residues. The germline V gene encodes CDR1 GTSNPN and CDR2 SVGIG (reference sequence). Sequenced by immunoSEQ multiplex PCR; TCRdb stores in-frame clones only, minus some. The repertoire holds about 2 million clones, with roughly 94% as singletons. A word on this clone: What it recognizes is unknown.

The chain has TRBV30 and TRBJ2-3; TRBD1 might be the D (5 bases). The TCR was taken from a man aged 18 to 35 in good health. Sequencing input: naive CD4+ T cells sorted from blood. The subset: CD45RA+ positively selected. This CDR3 is CAWSVRGLTSTDTQYF. CDR3 nucleotide sequence: TGTGCCTGGAGTGTTAGGGGTCTGACTAGCACAGATACGCAGTATTTT.